This T cell receptor beta chain was observed in a study of blood T cell repertoires in COVID-19. This CDR3 has 14 residues. The junction had 7 bases not matched to a gene; V was cut back by 3 bases and J by 7 bases. The germline CDR1 and CDR2 sequences are LNHNV and YYDKDF (reference sequence). Here immunoSEQ multiplex PCR was the method, and the copy in TCRdb shows in-frame clones only, minus some. The table lists 250,000 to 300,000 clones, around 84% of them singletons, with 5% in the top ten. The chain combines TRBV15 with TRBJ2-5; 8 nucleotides line up with TRBD1. Sample: PBMCs or T cells enriched from blood (not recorded which). The sequence came from a man between 40 and 49 years old who had been exposed to COVID-19. CDR3 loop: CATSSNRGVGTQYF. CDR3 in DNA: TGTGCCACCAGCAGTAACAGGGGGGTGGGGACCCAGTACTTC. The full variable domain, rest sourced from reference TRBV15 and TRBJ2-5, is DAMVIQNPRYQVTQFGKPVTLSCSQTLNHNVMYWYQQKSSQAPKLLFHYYDKDFNNEADTPDNFQSRRPNTSFCFLDIRSPGLGDTAMYLCATSSNRGVGTQYFGPGTRLLVL.